The 20 T cell receptor beta chains below all came from one sample that was sequenced in a study of shared clonotypes between healthy human individuals. Sequencing was performed with immunoSEQ multiplex PCR; in TCRdb, only in-frame clones are kept and a portion is missing. The repertoire consists of roughly 2.5 million clones, with roughly 92% occurring once and the leading ten covering over 0.12%. Sequencing was carried out using naive CD4+ T cells sorted from blood. The subset denotes: CD45RA+ positively selected. The receptors originated from a man younger than 35 in good health.

The chain carries TRBV19 and TRBJ2-2, with D perhaps TRBD1 (6 bases). The germline V gene has CDR1 LNHDA and CDR2 SQIVND (reference sequence). The germline V and J ends were trimmed by 3 bases and 4 bases, with 9 bases remaining between them. The CDR3 consists of 14 residues. The CDR3 loop reads CASSMGTPTGELFF. In nucleotides, the CDR3 is TGTGCCAGTAGTATGGGGACACCCACCGGGGAGCTGTTTTTT.

The chain carries TRBV4-3 and TRBJ1-4; D is undetermined. The CDR3 has 18 amino acids. V dropped 0 bases and J dropped 1 base, with 15 bases sitting between them. CDR1 is LGHNA, CDR2 YSLEER, per germline. The CDR3 nucleotides are TGCGCCAGCAGCCAAGAATCACTCTCGGCGTTAACTAATGAAAAACTGTTTTTT. It yields the protein CASSQESLSALTNEKLFF.

This sequence joins TRBV5-1 and TRBJ2-7; D might be TRBD1 or TRBD2, each matching 6 bases. Germline V gene lookup returns CDR1 SGHRS and CDR2 YFSETQ. The CDR3 has 13 residues. Deletions cut 4 bases from V and 3 bases from J, with 11 bases between. The CDR3 coding sequence is TGCGCCAGCAGCCCACAGGGACTCTACGAGCAGTACTTC. It yields the protein CASSPQGLYEQYF.

The chain joins TRBV11-2 to TRBJ2-7; possibly TRBD1 for D (5 bases). Between the trimmed V and J ends, which lost 0 bases and 5 bases, there was a span of 11 bases. Germline CDR1 SGHAT, CDR2 FQNNGV. The CDR3 covers 14 residues. CDR3 loop: CASSLEGRVHEQYF. CDR3 DNA sequence: TGTGCCAGCAGCTTAGAGGGCAGGGTCCACGAGCAGTACTTC.

The chain has TRBV27 and TRBJ1-1; possible D gene TRBD1, 5 bases. CDR3 length: 14 amino acids. Germline CDR1 reads MNHEY; CDR2 reads SMNVEV (reference sequence). Trimming pared 6 bases from V and 0 bases from J, leaving 11 bases between. CDR3 amino acids: CASREGRMNTEAFF. As DNA, the CDR3 is TGTGCCAGCAGAGAGGGACGGATGAACACTGAAGCTTTCTTT.

This chain uses TRBV2 with TRBJ2-1, with D perhaps matching TRBD1 (6 bases). CDR3 length: 14 residues. Trimming shortened V by 5 bases and J by 9 bases, and 17 bases separated the two germline ends. Germline assignment: CDR1 SNHLY and CDR2 FYNNEI. Written as DNA, the CDR3 is TGTGCCAGCAGTCTGGGCTACCAAGGGGGTGAGCAGTTCTTC. Its protein is CASSLGYQGGEQFF. Variable domain in full (rest from reference TRBV2 and TRBJ2-1): EPEVTQTPSHQVTQMGQEVILRCVPISNHLYFYWYRQILGQKVEFLVSFYNNEISEKSEIFDDQFSVERPDGSNFTLKIRSTKLEDSAMYFCASSLGYQGGEQFFGPGTRLTVL.

CDR3 DNA: TGTGCCAGTAGTCAAACCGGGTGGGGCAATCAGCCCCAGCATTTT. This gives the protein CASSQTGWGNQPQHF. The V gene is TRBV19, the J gene TRBJ1-5; D is undetermined. V lost 5 bases and J lost 2, with 13 bases in between. Germline assignment: CDR1 LNHDA and CDR2 SQIVND (reference sequence). CDR3 length: 15 amino acids.

This chain uses TRBV9 with TRBJ2-1; 13 bases map to TRBD2. Germline loops: CDR1 SGDLS, CDR2 YYNGEE. This CDR3 is 18 amino acids long. V trimming: 0 bases; J trimming: 1 base; junction bases outside the gene matches: 4. The CDR3 is CASSVGGLAGTSYNEQFF. CDR3 nucleotides: TGTGCCAGCAGCGTAGGGGGACTAGCGGGGACTTCCTACAATGAGCAGTTCTTC.

This clone is a singleton in its sample. CDR3 DNA sequence: TGTGCCAGCAGCGTAGAAGACAGGGTATCTGGAAACACCATATATTTT. Its protein is CASSVEDRVSGNTIYF. This chain links TRBV9 with TRBJ1-3, with 7 nucleotides matching TRBD1. The CDR3 covers 16 residues. V lost 0 bases to trimming and J lost 1 base; unmatched junction nucleotides: 4. CDR1 is SGDLS and CDR2 is YYNGEE in the germline V gene. The whole variable domain, remainder taken from reference TRBV9 and TRBJ1-3, is DSGVTQTPKHLITATGQRVTLRCSPRSGDLSVYWYQQSLDQGLQFLIQYYNGEERAKGNILERFSAQQFPDLHSELNLSSLELGDSALYFCASSVEDRVSGNTIYFGEGSWLTVV.

The chain joins TRBV4-1 to TRBJ2-7; no reliable D call. This CDR3 contains 15 residues. Germline CDR1 MGHRA, CDR2 YSYEKL. The V end was cut by 0 bases, the J end by 0 bases, with 9 bases between. The chain's CDR3 is CASSQDPLSSYEQYF. CDR3 DNA: TGCGCCAGCAGCCAAGATCCGCTATCCTCCTACGAGCAGTACTTC.

This chain joins TRBV5-6 and TRBJ1-6; TRBD1 is a possible D gene (5 bases). V was pared by 0 bases and J by 7 bases, with 11 bases between. Germline-derived CDR1 and CDR2 are SGHDT and YYEEEE. The CDR3 consists of 15 residues. Here the CDR3 DNA reads TGTGCCAGCAGCTTGGCCTATGGGGGAAATTCACCCCTCCACTTT. Encoded protein: CASSLAYGGNSPLHF.

This clone has just one count. The V gene is TRBV28, the J gene TRBJ1-2; a possible D gene is TRBD1 (6 bases). Trimming cost V 4 bases and J 8 bases, with 14 bases left between them. The germline CDR1 and CDR2 sequences are MDHEN and SYDVKM. The length of the CDR3 is 13 residues. The CDR3 nucleotides are TGTGCCAGCAGTTCTGTACAGGGTGAAGGCTACACCTTC. Translating gives CASSSVQGEGYTF.

This clone was detected a few times. The chain employs TRBV9 and TRBJ1-1; no definite D call. CDR1 SGDLS and CDR2 YYNGEE come from the germline V gene. The CDR3 extends over 13 amino acids. The germline V and J ends were trimmed by 7 bases and 1 base, with 11 bases remaining between them. The CDR3 nucleotides are TGTGCCAGCGCTCCCCGGGGGAACACTGAAGCTTTCTTT. Amino acids: CASAPRGNTEAFF.

As for this clone: Other DNA sequences in the same sample also yield this CDR3. This rearrangement joins TRBV7-2 to TRBJ2-1; 7 bases are shared with TRBD2. Trimming removed 1 base from V and 0 bases from J; junction bases left unmatched: 3. The germline gives CDR1 SGHTA, CDR2 FQGNSA. This CDR3 spans 16 amino acids. CDR3 sequence (DNA): TGTGCCAGCAGCTTAGGCGGGAGCGGCTCCTACAATGAGCAGTTCTTC. Translating it yields CASSLGGSGSYNEQFF.

The CDR3 loop reads CSVVRQSSTDTQYF. The CDR3 DNA is TGCAGCGTTGTCAGGCAGTCCAGCACAGATACGCAGTATTTT. The chain employs TRBV29-1 and TRBJ2-3; no clear D. Germline V gene sequence: CDR1 SQVTM, CDR2 ANQGSEA. The CDR3 is 14 residues long. V shed 4 bases and J shed 0 bases, with 11 bases lying between them.

The V and J genes are TRBV4-1 and TRBJ1-5; D gene unclear. Trimming pared 3 bases from V and 7 bases from J, leaving 16 bases between. Germline V gene data show CDR1 as MGHRA and CDR2 as YSYEKL. The CDR3 consists of 15 residues. CDR3 bases: TGCGCCAGCAGCCAGGACGGGTCGCTAAGGCAGCCCCAGCATTTT. It specifies CASSQDGSLRQPQHF.

V usage is TRBV7-2 and J usage is TRBJ2-2, with D uncertain. CDR3 length equals 13 residues. CDR1 and CDR2 (germline): SGHTA, FQGNSA. Trimming took 8 bases from V and 5 from J, leaving 12 bases between them. The CDR3: CASGNGVTGELFF. The CDR3 nucleotides are TGTGCCAGCGGAAATGGGGTAACCGGGGAGCTGTTTTTT.

The rearrangement uses TRBV18 and TRBJ2-1; 13 nucleotides align to TRBD2. Per the germline V gene, CDR1 is KGHSH and CDR2 is LQKENI. This CDR3 is 16 amino acids long. V trimming: 6 bases; J trimming: 2 bases; junction bases outside the gene matches: 4. The CDR3 coding sequence is TGTGCCAGCTCGCAACTAGCGGGAGGGCCCTACAATGAGCAGTTCTTC. Translated, it gives CASSQLAGGPYNEQFF.

This chain joins TRBV6-1 and TRBJ2-3; D gene uncertain. V was trimmed by 2 bases and J by 0 bases, leaving 18 bases between them. The germline gives CDR1 MNHNS, CDR2 SASEGT. The CDR3 length is 18 residues. The DNA for the CDR3 is TGTGCCAGCAGTGAATTTGTCCCCGGAACGGCTAGCACAGATACGCAGTATTTT. Its translation: CASSEFVPGTASTDTQYF.

The chain employs TRBV18 and TRBJ2-4; D is undetermined. From germline, CDR1 is KGHSH and CDR2 LQKENI. Deletions cut 2 bases from V and 1 base from J, with 6 bases between. The CDR3 is 14 amino acids. CDR3 in amino acids: CASSPGSAKNIQYF. The CDR3, as DNA: TGTGCCAGCTCACCAGGCAGTGCCAAAAACATTCAGTACTTC.